Described below is a single TCR beta chain sequence and its context. What it binds is unknown. The data are from a study of cytomegalovirus exposure and HLA in healthy donors. General study findings and limits: Relative to the approximately 670-donor mean, N-insertions were reportedly fewer in an Asian-associated ancestry cluster in a later analysis. The likely explanation for a cluster of highly shared sequence variants was sequencing artifact. Analysis was performed later, and it showed HLA-associated TCR beta chains to be more clonally expanded than equally common others.

Germline V gene lookup returns CDR1 SGHNT and CDR2 YYREEE (reference sequence). The CDR3 sequence is 14 residues long. V shed 2 bases and J shed 2 bases, with 10 bases lying between them. PCR primers comprised 60 Vbeta and 13 Jbeta primers. The method was immunoSEQ multiplex PCR; TCRdb's version includes in-frame clones alone and lacks a portion of them. Here the sample spans about 130,000 clones, approximately 82% being singletons. The specimen sequenced was PBMCs. The chain couples TRBV5-4 to TRBJ1-2, with a possible D match to TRBD1 (5 bases). This TCR was recovered from a middle-aged man in good health and CMV-seronegative. This CDR3 reads CASSFRGGNYGYTF. In DNA form, the CDR3 reads TGTGCCAGCAGCTTCCGGGGGGGAAACTATGGCTACACCTTC.